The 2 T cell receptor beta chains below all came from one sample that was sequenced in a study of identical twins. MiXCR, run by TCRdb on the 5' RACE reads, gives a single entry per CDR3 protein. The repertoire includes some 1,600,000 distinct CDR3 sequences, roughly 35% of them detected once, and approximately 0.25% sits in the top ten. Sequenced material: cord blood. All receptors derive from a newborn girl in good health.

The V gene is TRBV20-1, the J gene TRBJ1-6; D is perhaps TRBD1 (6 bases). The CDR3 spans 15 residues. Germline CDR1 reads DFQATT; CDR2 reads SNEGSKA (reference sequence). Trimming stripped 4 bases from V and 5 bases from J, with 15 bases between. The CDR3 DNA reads TGCAGTGCTATACGCCCCGGGACACATAATTCACCCCTCCACTTT. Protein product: CSAIRPGTHNSPLHF.

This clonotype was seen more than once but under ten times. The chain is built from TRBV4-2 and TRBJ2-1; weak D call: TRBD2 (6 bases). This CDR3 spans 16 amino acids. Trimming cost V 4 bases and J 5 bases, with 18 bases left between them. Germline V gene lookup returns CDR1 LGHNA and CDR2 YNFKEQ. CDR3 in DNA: TGTGCCAGCAGCCGAGAGGACTATCCCCCCGACAATGAGCAGTTCTTC. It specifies CASSREDYPPDNEQFF.